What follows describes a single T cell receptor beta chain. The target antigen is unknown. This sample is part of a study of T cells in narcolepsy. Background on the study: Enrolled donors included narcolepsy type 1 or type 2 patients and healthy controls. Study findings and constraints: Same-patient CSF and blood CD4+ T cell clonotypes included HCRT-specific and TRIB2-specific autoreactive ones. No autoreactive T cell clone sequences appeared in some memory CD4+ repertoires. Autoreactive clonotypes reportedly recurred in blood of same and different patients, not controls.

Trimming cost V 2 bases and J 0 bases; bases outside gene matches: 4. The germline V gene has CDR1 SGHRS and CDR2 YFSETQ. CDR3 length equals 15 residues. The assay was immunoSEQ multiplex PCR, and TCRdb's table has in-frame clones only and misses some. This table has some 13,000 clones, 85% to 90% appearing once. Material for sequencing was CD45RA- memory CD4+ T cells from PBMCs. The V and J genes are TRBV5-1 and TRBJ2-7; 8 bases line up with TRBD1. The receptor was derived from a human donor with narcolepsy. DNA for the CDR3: TGCGCCAGCAGCTTAGACAGGGGAAGCTCCTACGAGCAGTACTTC. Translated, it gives CASSLDRGSSYEQYF.